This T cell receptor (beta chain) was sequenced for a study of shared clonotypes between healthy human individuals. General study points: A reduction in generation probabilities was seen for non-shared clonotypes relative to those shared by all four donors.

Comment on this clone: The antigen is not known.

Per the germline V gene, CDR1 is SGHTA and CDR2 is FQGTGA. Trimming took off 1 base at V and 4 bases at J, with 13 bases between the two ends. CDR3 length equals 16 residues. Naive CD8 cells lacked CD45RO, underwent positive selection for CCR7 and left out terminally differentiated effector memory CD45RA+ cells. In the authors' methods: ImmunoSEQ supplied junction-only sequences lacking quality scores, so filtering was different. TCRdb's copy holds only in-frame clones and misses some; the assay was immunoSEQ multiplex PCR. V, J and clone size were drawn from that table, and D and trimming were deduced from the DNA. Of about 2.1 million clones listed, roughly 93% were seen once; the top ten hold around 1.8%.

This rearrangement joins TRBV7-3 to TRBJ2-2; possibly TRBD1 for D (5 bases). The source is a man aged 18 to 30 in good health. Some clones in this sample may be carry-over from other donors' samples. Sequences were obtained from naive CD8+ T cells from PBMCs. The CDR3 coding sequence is TGTGCCAGCAGCTTAAAGGCAGGAAGGGGCACCGGGGAGCTGTTTTTT. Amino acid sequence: CASSLKAGRGTGELFF. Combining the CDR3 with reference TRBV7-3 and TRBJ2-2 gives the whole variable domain GAGVSQTPSNKVTEKGKYVELRCDPISGHTALYWYRQSLGQGPEFLIYFQGTGAADDSGLPNDRFFAVRPEGSVSTLKIQRTERGDSAVYLCASSLKAGRGTGELFFGEGSRLTVL.